This T cell receptor beta chain was captured by sequencing in a study of T cells after yellow fever vaccination. Whole-study context: Fractions low in cell number were prepared with SMART-Seq v4 Ultra Low Input.

In this sample, this clonotype turned up many times. The antigen remains undetermined. Template switching by 5'RACE produced TCR cDNA, adding a universal primer site and UMIs. Via MiXCR, TCRdb re-called the 5' RACE reads, giving one row per CDR3 protein. The data contain 300,000 to 350,000 distinct CDR3 sequences, 9.5% to 12% of them singletons. Study outcomes and limitations: Most primary-vaccination clones recurred post-booster (roughly 97% CD4, 88% CD8).

The sequence derives from a man aged 18-30 years who received the YFV17D yellow fever vaccine. The sample here was CD4+ T cells sorted from PBMCs, taken 45 days after the yellow fever booster vaccination.

The CDR3 DNA reads as TGTGCCAGCAGCTTCTCAGCGGGGGGCCCCAATGAGCAGTTCTTC. As protein: CASSFSAGGPNEQFF. This chain uses TRBV7-3 with TRBJ2-1; 9 nucleotides line up with TRBD2. Germline values: CDR1 SGHTA, CDR2 FQGTGA. The length of the CDR3 is 15 residues. V gave up 3 bases and J gave up 6 bases; unmatched junction bases: 6.